This TCR beta chain was recovered during a study of blood T cell repertoires in COVID-19. Whole-study context: Donors in the United States, Italy and Spain gave samples during acute or convalescent COVID-19. In each case, the material was cDNA or gDNA derived from T cells, B-cell-depleted T cells, or PBMCs.

In the source study's methods: For nucleated cells, counts were estimated from reference gene primer amplification. The table came from immunoSEQ multiplex PCR; TCRdb's copy has only in-frame clones and leaves some out. The V and J calls and the clone size are those of that table, but D and trimming were determined from the DNA. This repertoire shows 40,000 to 55,000 clones, approximately 80% found once; its top ten account for about an eighth. From germline, CDR1 is SGHVS and CDR2 FQNEAQ. Trimming at V came to 1 base and at J to 0 bases, leaving 0 bases not matched to a gene. The CDR3 is 15 amino acids.

The receptor's source is a human donor in a cohort sampled during active COVID-19. The sample comprised peripheral blood. The genes are TRBV7-8 and TRBJ1-3; 7 bases match TRBD1. Here the CDR3 reads CASSLGQGSGNTIYF. The DNA for the CDR3 is TGTGCCAGCAGCTTAGGACAGGGCTCTGGAAACACCATATATTTT.